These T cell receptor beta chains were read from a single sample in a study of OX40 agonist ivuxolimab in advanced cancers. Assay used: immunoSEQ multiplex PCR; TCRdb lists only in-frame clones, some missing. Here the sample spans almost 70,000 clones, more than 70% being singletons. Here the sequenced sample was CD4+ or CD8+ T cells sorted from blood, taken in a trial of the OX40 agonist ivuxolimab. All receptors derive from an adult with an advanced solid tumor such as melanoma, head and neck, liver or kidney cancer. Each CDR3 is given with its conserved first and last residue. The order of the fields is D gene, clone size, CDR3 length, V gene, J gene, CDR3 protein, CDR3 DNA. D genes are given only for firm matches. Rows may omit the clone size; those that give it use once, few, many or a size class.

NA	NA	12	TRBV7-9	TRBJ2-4	CASSPRENIQYF	TGTGCCAGCAGCCCACGGGAAAACATTCAGTACTTC
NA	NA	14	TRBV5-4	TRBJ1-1	CASSLGLGDTEAFF	TGTGCCAGCAGCTTGGGTCTAGGGGACACTGAAGCTTTCTTT
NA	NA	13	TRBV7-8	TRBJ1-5	CASSLSLDQPQHF	TGTGCCAGCAGCTTAAGTCTCGATCAGCCCCAGCATTTT
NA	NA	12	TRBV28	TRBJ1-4	CASSWGPLGLFF	TGTGCCAGCAGTTGGGGCCCGTTGGGACTGTTTTTT
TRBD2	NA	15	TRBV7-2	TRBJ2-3	CASSDSGGSTDTQYF	TGTGCCAGCAGCGATAGCGGGGGGAGCACAGATACGCAGTATTTT
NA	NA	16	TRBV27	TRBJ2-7	CASSPRPGTVTYEQYF	TGTGCCAGCAGTCCACGCCCCGGGACGGTTACCTACGAGCAGTACTTC
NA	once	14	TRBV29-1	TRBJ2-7	CSVLVGSGTYEQYF	TGCAGCGTTCTGGTGGGGAGCGGAACCTACGAGCAGTACTTC
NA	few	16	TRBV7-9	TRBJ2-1	CASSLARGRALDEQFF	TGTGCCAGCAGCTTAGCGCGGGGGCGGGCGTTAGATGAGCAGTTCTTC
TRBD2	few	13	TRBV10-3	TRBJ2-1	CAISSGIYNEQFF	TGTGCCATCTCTAGCGGAATCTACAATGAGCAGTTCTTC
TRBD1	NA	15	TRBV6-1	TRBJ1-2	CASSGQGASNYGYTF	TGTGCCTCCTCTGGGCAGGGGGCTTCGAACTATGGCTACACCTTC
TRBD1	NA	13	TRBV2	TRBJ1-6	CAGSPTGQSPLHF	TGTGCCGGGTCGCCGACAGGGCAATCACCCCTCCACTTT
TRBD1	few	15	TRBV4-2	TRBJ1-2	CASTVGQGGNYGYTF	TGTGCCAGCACAGTGGGCCAGGGGGGAAACTATGGCTACACCTTC
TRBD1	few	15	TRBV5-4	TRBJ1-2	CASSTGQEHHYGYTF	TGTGCCAGCAGCACCGGACAGGAACACCACTATGGCTACACCTTC
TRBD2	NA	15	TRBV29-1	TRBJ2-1	CSVEGLAGYYNEQFF	TGCAGCGTTGAGGGACTAGCGGGCTATTACAATGAGCAGTTCTTC
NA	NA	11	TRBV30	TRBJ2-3	CAWTGADTQYF	TGTGCCTGGACAGGGGCAGATACGCAGTATTTT
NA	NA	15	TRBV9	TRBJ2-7	CASSVVGQQGYEQYF	TGTGCCAGCAGCGTAGTGGGTCAGCAAGGCTACGAGCAGTACTTC
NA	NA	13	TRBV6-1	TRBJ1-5	CASTLTGNQPQHF	TGTGCCAGCACACTGACAGGCAATCAGCCCCAGCATTTT
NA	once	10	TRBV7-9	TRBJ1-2	CASSGSGYTF	TGTGCCAGCAGCGGTAGCGGCTACACCTTC
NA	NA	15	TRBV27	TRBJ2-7	CASSLQRLSKYEQYF	TGTGCCAGCAGTTTACAGCGGCTGAGCAAATACGAGCAGTACTTC
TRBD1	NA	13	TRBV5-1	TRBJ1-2	CASSLQGGDGYTF	TGCGCCAGCAGCTTGCAGGGGGGCGATGGCTACACCTTC
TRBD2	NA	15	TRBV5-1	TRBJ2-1	CASSLKASGYNEQFF	TGCGCCAGCAGCTTGAAGGCTAGCGGGTACAATGAGCAGTTCTTC
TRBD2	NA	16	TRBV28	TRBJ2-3	CASSLATSGTTDTQYF	TGTGCCAGCAGTTTGGCGACTAGCGGCACCACAGATACGCAGTATTTT
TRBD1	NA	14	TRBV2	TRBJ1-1	CATTRDRGSTEAFF	TGTGCCACCACCCGGGACAGGGGAAGTACTGAAGCTTTCTTT
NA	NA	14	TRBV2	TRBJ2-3	CASSLAWSTDTQYF	TGTGCCAGCAGCCTAGCGTGGAGCACAGATACGCAGTATTTT
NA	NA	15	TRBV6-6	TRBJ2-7	CASSYSIYRGSEQYF	TGTGCCAGCAGTTACTCGATCTATCGGGGGAGCGAGCAGTACTTC
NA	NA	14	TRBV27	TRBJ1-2	CASSSTRSNYGYTF	TGTGCCAGCAGTTCCACAAGGTCGAACTATGGCTACACCTTC